The entry below describes one T cell receptor (beta chain). Its antigen is unidentified. The data were obtained in a study of shared clonotypes between healthy human individuals. Study details: Used for every donor were three CD4 naive, three CD4 memory, two CD8 naive and one CD8 memory plate. Study results and caveats: The donor pool, a small one, limited the genetic and exposure-history diversity represented. Investigators expected sequencing depth to affect clonotype sharing among donors. Sample collection involved blood only; tissue repertoires are likely different.

The CDR3 has 13 residues. The V and J ends lost 5 bases and 1 base respectively, with 5 bases between them. Per germline, CDR1 SEHNR and CDR2 FQNEAQ (reference sequence). Generated by immunoSEQ multiplex PCR, the TCRdb table keeps only in-frame clones and is missing some. This table has roughly 2.5 million clones, around nine tenths appearing once. What was sequenced was naive CD4+ T cells sorted from blood. Noted subset: CD45RA+ positively selected. The TCR was taken from a man younger than 35 in good health. This chain links TRBV7-9 with TRBJ2-2; D is undetermined. The CDR3, as DNA: TGTGCCAGCAGCATAAAGAACACCGGGGAGCTGTTTTTT. This translates into CASSIKNTGELFF.